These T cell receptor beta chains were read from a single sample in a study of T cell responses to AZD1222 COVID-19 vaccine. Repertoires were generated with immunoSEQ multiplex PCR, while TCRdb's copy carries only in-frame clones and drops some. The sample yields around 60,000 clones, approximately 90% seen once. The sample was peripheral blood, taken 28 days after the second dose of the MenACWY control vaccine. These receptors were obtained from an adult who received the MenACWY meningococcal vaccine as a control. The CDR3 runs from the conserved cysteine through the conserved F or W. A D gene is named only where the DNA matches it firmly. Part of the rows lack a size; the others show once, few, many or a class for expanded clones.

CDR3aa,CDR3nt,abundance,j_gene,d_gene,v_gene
CASSRGASNEKLFF,TGTGCCAGCTCGAGAGGGGCGTCTAATGAAAAACTGTTTTTT,once,TRBJ1-4,.,TRBV25-1
CASSLSGHNEKLFF,TGTGCCAGCAGTTTATCGGGACATAATGAAAAACTGTTTTTT,.,TRBJ1-4,.,TRBV27
CASRGRGENEQFF,TGTGCCAGCAGGGGCAGGGGGGAGAATGAGCAGTTCTTC,.,TRBJ2-1,.,TRBV5-5
CASSQDERDWGSGGGNEQFF,TGCGCCAGCAGCCAAGATGAGAGAGATTGGGGTAGTGGTGGGGGCAATGAGCAGTTCTTC,.,TRBJ2-1,.,TRBV4-3
CASRALRGDQPQHF,TGTGCCAGCAGGGCCCTGAGGGGGGATCAGCCCCAGCATTTT,.,TRBJ1-5,.,TRBV28
CASSFWPQGELFF,TGTGCCAGCAGTTTTTGGCCCCAGGGGGAGCTGTTTTTT,.,TRBJ2-2,.,TRBV5-4
CASSFSTGGNTIYF,TGCGCCAGCAGCTTTTCTACAGGGGGAAACACCATATATTTT,.,TRBJ1-3,.,TRBV5-1
CASSQSCPPFRKLFF,TGCGCCAGCAGTCAATCGTGCCCGCCGTTTAGAAAACTGTTTTTT,.,TRBJ1-4,.,TRBV23-1
CASSQETDPNYGYTF,TGCGCCAGCAGCCAAGAAACGGACCCCAACTATGGCTACACCTTC,.,TRBJ1-2,.,TRBV4-1
CASSLVPDNEQFF,TGTGCCAGCAGCTTAGTTCCGGACAATGAGCAGTTCTTC,few,TRBJ2-1,.,TRBV11-3
CASSLDGRKNTEAFF,TGCGCCAGCAGCTTGGACGGACGGAAGAACACTGAAGCTTTCTTT,.,TRBJ1-1,.,TRBV5-1
CASSPGSTDTQYF,TGTGCCAGCAGCCCGGGGTCCACAGATACGCAGTATTTT,.,TRBJ2-3,.,TRBV5-4
CASSETSGRRQYF,TGTGCCAGCAGTGAGACTAGCGGGAGAAGGCAGTACTTC,.,TRBJ2-7,TRBD2,TRBV2
CSVLAGNTIYF,TGCAGCGTGTTAGCTGGAAACACCATATATTTT,.,TRBJ1-3,.,TRBV29-1
CSVEGGVYDRSRGYTF,TGCAGCGTTGAAGGTGGGGTATATGACAGGTCACGGGGCTACACCTTC,.,TRBJ1-2,.,TRBV29-1
CASSYAGREKLFF,TGTGCCAGCAGTTACGCCGGTCGGGAAAAACTGTTTTTT,.,TRBJ1-4,.,TRBV6-2/TRBV6-3
CASSQVPRSSGNTIYF,TGTGCCAGCAGCCAAGTCCCGCGGAGCTCTGGAAACACCATATATTTT,.,TRBJ1-3,.,TRBV14
CASSPDRTNQPQHF,TGTGCCAGCTCACCTGACAGGACAAATCAGCCCCAGCATTTT,.,TRBJ1-5,.,TRBV18
CASRGLANEQYF,TGTGCTAGTAGGGGACTAGCGAACGAGCAGTACTTC,.,TRBJ2-7,TRBD2,TRBV12-5
CASSYSGRYNSPLHF,TGTGCCAGCAGTTACAGTGGGAGATATAATTCACCCCTCCACTTT,.,TRBJ1-6,.,TRBV27
CASSSPNSGYTF,TGTGCCAGCAGTTCACCCAACTCCGGCTACACCTTC,.,TRBJ1-2,.,TRBV28
CASSYGPEGGQPQHF,TGTGCCAGCAGCTATGGCCCGGAGGGAGGGCAGCCCCAGCATTTT,.,TRBJ1-5,.,TRBV11-2
CATSDSGTEHQPQHF,TGTGCCACCAGTGATTCCGGGACTGAACATCAGCCCCAGCATTTT,.,TRBJ1-5,.,TRBV24-1
CATNEGQGPWETQYF,TGTGCCACCAACGAAGGACAGGGCCCATGGGAGACCCAGTACTTC,.,TRBJ2-5,TRBD1,TRBV15
CESRLGSRSSYEQYF,TGCGAATCCAGACTTGGCTCCCGTAGCTCCTACGAGCAGTACTTC,.,TRBJ2-7,.,TRBV6-5
CASSEEGRSSEAFF,TGCGCCAGCAGTGAGGAGGGGCGCAGCTCTGAAGCTTTCTTT,.,TRBJ1-1,.,TRBV10-1
CASRAGLAGGNEQFF,TGTGCCAGTAGGGCCGGACTAGCGGGAGGGAATGAGCAGTTCTTC,.,TRBJ2-1,TRBD2,TRBV19
CASSLPTVGGYTF,TGTGCCAGCAGCTTGCCCACGGTCGGCGGCTACACCTTC,.,TRBJ1-2,.,TRBV5-4
CASPDPTGELFF,TGTGCCAGTCCGGACCCGACCGGGGAGCTGTTTTTT,.,TRBJ2-2,.,TRBV19
CASSQGDRYRGNTIYF,TGTGCCAGCAGCCAAGGGGACAGGTATCGAGGAAACACCATATATTTT,.,TRBJ1-3,TRBD1,TRBV3-1/TRBV3-2
CASSLGYRGPGDTQYF,TGCGCCAGCAGCTTGGGGTACAGGGGGCCCGGAGATACGCAGTATTTT,few,TRBJ2-3,TRBD1,TRBV5-1
CASRGVQETQYF,TGTGCCAGTAGGGGGGTTCAAGAGACCCAGTACTTC,once,TRBJ2-5,.,TRBV27
CSLDRTDTQYF,TGCAGCTTAGACAGAACAGATACGCAGTATTTT,.,TRBJ2-3,.,TRBV29-1
CASSYSSAGEVYEQYF,TGTGCCAGCAGTTACTCATCGGCCGGGGAAGTCTACGAGCAGTACTTC,.,TRBJ2-7,.,TRBV6-5
CASSSNFDSPGAFF,TGTGCCAGCAGTTCAAACTTCGACAGCCCTGGAGCTTTCTTT,.,TRBJ1-1,.,TRBV27
CASSETGTGANVLTF,TGTGCCAGCAGTGAGACAGGGACTGGGGCCAACGTCCTGACTTTC,.,TRBJ2-6,TRBD1,TRBV6-1
CASSILTGRNSGNTIYF,TGTGCCAGCAGCATTTTAACGGGACGGAACTCTGGAAACACCATATATTTT,once,TRBJ1-3,.,TRBV21-1
CASSVQLADTQYF,TGTGCCAGCAGCGTACAATTAGCAGATACGCAGTATTTT,.,TRBJ2-3,.,TRBV9
CASSQSGTTGELFF,TGTGCCAGCAGCCAAAGCGGGACCACCGGGGAGCTGTTTTTT,.,TRBJ2-2,TRBD2,TRBV6-4
CASSYSDSTYGYTF,TGTGCCAGCAGTTACTCGGACAGCACATATGGCTACACCTTC,.,TRBJ1-2,.,TRBV6-6
CSVTWETNTEAFF,TGCAGCGTTACCTGGGAGACGAACACTGAAGCTTTCTTT,.,TRBJ1-1,.,TRBV29-1
CASSPRTVTTNEKLFF,TGTGCCAGCAGCCCTCGGACGGTGACAACTAATGAAAAACTGTTTTTT,.,TRBJ1-4,.,TRBV5-6
CATSSFREETQYF,TGTGCCACCAGCAGTTTCCGAGAAGAGACCCAGTACTTC,once,TRBJ2-5,.,TRBV15
CASSYASGQGVYEQYF,TGTGCCAGCAGTTACGCCTCCGGTCAGGGTGTCTACGAGCAGTACTTC,.,TRBJ2-7,.,TRBV6-2/TRBV6-3
CASSLTGPLYEQYF,TGTGCCAGCAGTTTAACAGGGCCCCTCTACGAGCAGTACTTC,once,TRBJ2-7,.,TRBV28